The 31 T cell receptor beta chains below all came from one sample that was sequenced in a study of T cells in Graves' hyperthyroidism and ophthalmopathy. The source material, RNA transcripts, was used to amplify TCR beta CDR3 regions. The TCR CDR3 first-round RT-PCR relied on the HTBI primer set. MiXCR, applied by TCRdb to the multiplex PCR reads, yields one record per CDR3 protein. The data show a few hundred thousand distinct CDR3 sequences, roughly an eighth seen once. Sequenced material: blood. All receptors derive from a woman between 18 and 30 years old with Graves' hyperthyroidism.

The table lists this clonotype with a few counts. The rearrangement joins TRBV12-3 or TRBV12-4 to TRBJ2-5; TRBD2 matches 12 bases. The junction had 8 bases not matched to a gene; V was cut back by 5 bases and J by 1 base. The CDR3 runs to 17 residues. The CDR3, as DNA: TGTGCCAGCAGTCCACTAGCGGGAGGAGGGAGCCAAGAGACCCAGTACTTC. Translated, it gives CASSPLAGGGSQETQYF.

To note about this clonotype: A single base separates this from a much larger clone, so it may be a read error. CDR3 in amino acids: CASSQRDRSRGEQFF. CDR3 in DNA: TGTGCCAGCAGTCAACGGGACAGGTCTAGAGGGGAGCAGTTCTTC. This chain links TRBV27 with TRBJ2-1; 8 positions agree with TRBD1. The CDR3 consists of 15 residues. CDR1 MNHEY and CDR2 SMNVEV come from the germline V gene (reference sequence). V shed 5 bases, J shed 10 bases, and the junction held 13 bases outside the gene matches.

This rearrangement joins TRBV6-1 to TRBJ1-5; 7 bases map to TRBD1. Germline values: CDR1 MNHNS, CDR2 SASEGT. J was trimmed by 11 bases and V by 6 bases; bases with no gene match: 16. The CDR3 spans 15 residues. As DNA, the CDR3 is TGTGCCAGCAGAAAGACAGGGCTCGATTTATTTGCCCAGCATTTT. Its protein is CASRKTGLDLFAQHF.

Concerning this clonotype: Possible read error: a much larger clone is one base away. The chain is built from TRBV20-1 and TRBJ1-4; 10 bases map to TRBD1. This CDR3 has 14 amino acids. Losses at the gene ends were 5 bases for V and 7 bases for J; bases not matched to a gene: 7. Per germline, CDR1 DFQATT and CDR2 SNEGSKA (reference sequence). The CDR3: CSAGIRDRGEKLFF. The CDR3 nucleotides read TGCAGTGCTGGGATCCGGGACAGGGGTGAAAAACTGTTTTTT.

The J gene is TRBJ2-7, the V gene TRBV9; no clear D gene. CDR1 SGDLS and CDR2 YYNGEE come from the germline V gene. V was shortened by 0 bases and J by 5 bases, with 12 bases between the two germline ends. The CDR3 consists of 14 residues. CDR3 coding DNA: TGTGCCAGCAGCGTAGCGGACCTCCGGAACGAGCAGTACTTC. Protein: CASSVADLRNEQYF.

This clonotype appeared many times. The chain is built from TRBV5-6 and TRBJ2-1, with D tentatively TRBD2 (6 bases). V lost 5 bases to trimming and J lost 4 bases, with 19 bases between them. Germline V CDR1 and CDR2: SGHDT, YYEEEE. This CDR3 is built from 16 residues. The CDR3 bases are TGTGCCAGCAGAGATACGGGACTTTCCGTTTACAATGAGCAGTTCTTC. This translates into CASRDTGLSVYNEQFF.

This clonotype was observed at least ten times. This chain connects TRBV27 to TRBJ2-7, with a possible D match to TRBD1 (6 bases). This CDR3 is 16 amino acids long. Germline V lookup: CDR1 MNHEY, CDR2 SMNVEV (reference sequence). The V end lost 6 bases, the J end lost 3 bases, and 21 bases lay between the germline ends. CDR3 in amino acids: CASSGWIPGHNYEQYF. The CDR3 DNA follows: TGTGCCAGCAGCGGCTGGATCCCGGGACATAACTACGAGCAGTACTTC.

J is TRBJ1-1 and V is TRBV27; D may be TRBD1 (6 bases). Deletions cut 7 bases from V and 3 bases from J, with 15 bases between. Germline V gene data show CDR1 as MNHEY and CDR2 as SMNVEV (reference sequence). The CDR3 is made up of 14 amino acids. The CDR3 loop is CASIPRGVDTEAFF. The DNA for the CDR3 is TGTGCCAGCATACCCAGGGGTGTGGACACTGAAGCTTTCTTT.

At least ten counts were recorded for this clonotype. The genes are TRBV27 and TRBJ2-3; 11 nucleotides agree with TRBD1. The ends lost 4 bases at V and 1 base at J; junction bases unmatched: 7. The V gene's germline CDR1 is MNHEY and CDR2 SMNVEV (reference sequence). The CDR3 has 17 amino acids. CDR3 amino acids: CASSSGQGAGGTDTQYF. The DNA for the CDR3 is TGTGCCAGCAGTTCCGGACAGGGGGCGGGGGGCACAGATACGCAGTATTTT.

The chain couples TRBV5-4 to TRBJ2-1, with 7 bases fitting TRBD2. Germline CDR1 and CDR2: SGHNT and YYREEE (reference sequence). The CDR3 covers 14 residues. V gave up 4 bases and J gave up 7 bases; unmatched junction bases: 8. Here the CDR3 reads CASSVSGRLNEQFF. The CDR3 DNA follows: TGTGCCAGCAGCGTTAGCGGGCGACTTAATGAGCAGTTCTTC.

The J gene is TRBJ2-7, the V gene TRBV30, with D maybe TRBD1 (6 bases). Deletions cut 1 base from V and 3 bases from J, with 10 bases between. Germline assignment: CDR1 GTSNPN and CDR2 SVGIG (reference sequence). The CDR3 extends over 13 amino acids. CDR3 sequence reads: CAWSGTAYYEQYF. In DNA form, the CDR3 reads TGTGCCTGGAGTGGGACAGCCTACTACGAGCAGTACTTC.

Ten or more counts support this clonotype. The chain is built from TRBV30 and TRBJ1-2; D is ambiguous. Germline CDR1 reads GTSNPN; CDR2 reads SVGIG (reference sequence). V dropped 3 bases and J dropped 3 bases, with 11 bases sitting between them. The CDR3 is 13 amino acids. This CDR3 is CAWSLGPHYGYTF. The CDR3 DNA sequence: TGTGCCTGGAGCCTCGGACCGCACTATGGCTACACCTTC.

The rearrangement uses TRBV19 and TRBJ1-5; a weak D match, TRBD1 (5 bases). The germline V gene has CDR1 LNHDA and CDR2 SQIVND (reference sequence). V was clipped by 6 bases and J by 6 bases, with 15 bases between them. The CDR3 extends over 14 amino acids. The CDR3: CASSPRTGGQPQHF. CDR3 coding DNA: TGTGCCAGTAGCCCGAGGACTGGGGGTCAGCCCCAGCATTTT. The whole variable domain, remainder taken from reference TRBV19 and TRBJ1-5, is DGGITQSPKYLFRKEGQNVTLSCEQNLNHDAMYWYRQDPGQGLRLIYYSQIVNDFQKGDIAEGYSVSREKKESFPLTVTSAQKNPTAFYLCASSPRTGGQPQHFGDGTRLSIL.

This clonotype has a count of ten or more. The chain joins TRBV7-2 to TRBJ1-1; no firm D call. Germline V gene sequence: CDR1 SGHTA, CDR2 FQGNSA. Trimming cost V 0 bases and J 5 bases, with 7 bases left between them. This CDR3 region has 13 residues. CDR3 sequence reads: CASSLAGRTEAFF. The CDR3 DNA reads as TGTGCCAGCAGCTTAGCGGGTCGTACTGAAGCTTTCTTT.

The J gene is TRBJ1-2, the V gene TRBV6-1; the D gene is possibly TRBD1 (6 bases). V gave up 5 bases and J gave up 8 bases, with 18 bases separating them. The CDR3 totals 14 residues. CDR1 is MNHNS, CDR2 SASEGT, per germline. The CDR3 loop reads CASSTLTGGAGYTF. The DNA of the CDR3 is TGTGCCAGCAGTACATTAACGGGGGGGGCCGGCTACACCTTC.

The count of this clonotype is one. This chain links TRBV6-1 with TRBJ1-4; D gene uncertain. V was pared by 9 bases and J by 8 bases, with 10 bases between. The CDR3 spans 11 residues. Per the germline V gene, CDR1 is MNHNS and CDR2 is SASEGT. CDR3 in amino acids: CARPGNEKLFF. The CDR3 nucleotides read TGTGCCAGACCTGGAAACGAAAAACTGTTTTTT.

CDR3 amino acids: CASSLAPQNGYTF. The CDR3 nucleotides are TGTGCCAGCAGCCTCGCGCCTCAAAATGGCTACACCTTC. The chain couples TRBV3-1 to TRBJ1-2, with no clear D. CDR1 is LGHDT and CDR2 is YNNKEL in the germline V gene (reference sequence). V dropped 4 bases and J dropped 6 bases, with 12 bases sitting between them. The CDR3 has 13 residues. Based on the CDR3 plus reference TRBV3-1 and TRBJ1-2, the full variable domain is DTAVSQTPKYLVTQMGNDKSIKCEQNLGHDTMYWYKQDSKKFLKIMFSYNNKELIINETVPNRFSPKSPDKAHLNLHINSLELGDSAVYFCASSLAPQNGYTFGSGTRLTVV.

This clonotype came up many times. The V and J genes are TRBV6-1 and TRBJ2-5; D unresolved. In germline, CDR1 is MNHNS, CDR2 SASEGT. The CDR3 extends over 16 amino acids. Trimming pared 0 bases from V and 1 base from J, leaving 12 bases between. As DNA, the CDR3 is TGTGCCAGCAGTGAAGCAATCACACCTACCCAAGAGACCCAGTACTTC. This codes for CASSEAITPTQETQYF.

The chain joins TRBV5-6 to TRBJ1-1, with no clear D. This CDR3 has 14 residues. Per germline, CDR1 SGHDT and CDR2 YYEEEE. Trimming removed 3 bases at V and 4 bases at J, with 13 bases between. CDR3 DNA: TGTGCCAGCAGCTCGGCTACGGCCGGCACTGAAGCTTTCTTT. Translated, it gives CASSSATAGTEAFF.

The rearrangement uses TRBV27 and TRBJ1-2, with D uncertain. V lost 6 bases, J lost 5 bases, and 19 bases lay in between. This CDR3 spans 15 amino acids. The germline V gene has CDR1 MNHEY and CDR2 SMNVEV (reference sequence). The CDR3 here is CASRGFLLPGYGYTF. The CDR3, as DNA: TGTGCCAGCAGAGGGTTTCTACTCCCTGGGTATGGCTACACCTTC.

This clonotype was found many times. The chain employs TRBV11-1 and TRBJ2-5; D not resolved. The CDR3 loop spans 11 amino acids. V shed 4 bases and J shed 5 bases, with 5 bases lying between them. Germline V gene lookup returns CDR1 SGHAT and CDR2 FQDESV (reference sequence). CDR3 DNA sequence: TGTGCCAGCAGCTCCATGGAGACCCAGTACTTC. It yields the protein CASSSMETQYF.

V and J are TRBV27 and TRBJ1-1; unclear D gene. Trimming removed 2 bases at V and 0 bases at J, with 13 bases between. The germline V gene has CDR1 MNHEY and CDR2 SMNVEV (reference sequence). The CDR3 sequence is 16 residues long. This chain's CDR3 is CASSLRAGGMNTEAFF. The CDR3 coding sequence is TGTGCCAGCAGTTTAAGGGCAGGTGGGATGAACACTGAAGCTTTCTTT.

This clonotype occurred a few times. This chain connects TRBV20-1 to TRBJ2-3, with 7 bases aligning to TRBD2. Germline V lookup: CDR1 DFQATT, CDR2 SNEGSKA (reference sequence). Trimming removed 3 bases from V and 1 base from J; junction bases left unmatched: 7. The CDR3 runs to 15 residues. The CDR3 protein is CSASLLASRTDTQYF. DNA for the CDR3: TGCAGTGCTAGCCTACTAGCGTCACGCACAGATACGCAGTATTTT.

This clonotype was seen only a few times. V gene TRBV28 combines with J gene TRBJ2-5; a possible D gene is TRBD2 (5 bases). Germline-derived CDR1 and CDR2 are MDHEN and SYDVKM. The CDR3 is 13 amino acids. V was trimmed by 5 bases and J by 4 bases, leaving 11 bases between them. The CDR3 DNA follows: TGTGCCAGCAGTACTAGGCGGCGAGAGACCCAGTACTTC. The encoded protein is CASSTRRRETQYF.

This clonotype was found many times. The chain uses TRBV10-3 and TRBJ2-3; D might be TRBD1 or TRBD2, each matching 6 bases. The V end was cut by 0 bases, the J end by 6 bases, with 13 bases between. The CDR3 is 15 amino acids. The germline V gene has CDR1 ENHRY and CDR2 SYGVKD. The CDR3 loop reads CAISESGAGIDTQYF. CDR3 nucleotide sequence: TGTGCCATCAGTGAGTCGGGGGCGGGAATCGATACGCAGTATTTT.

This clonotype has ten or more counts. The chain employs TRBV20-1 and TRBJ1-1; TRBD1 matches at 9 bases. The V segment lost 3 bases and the J segment 3 bases; nucleotides outside the gene matches: 5. This CDR3 comprises 14 residues. Per germline, CDR1 DFQATT and CDR2 SNEGSKA (reference sequence). CDR3 amino acids: CSASRDRAYTEAFF. CDR3 nucleotides: TGCAGTGCTAGTCGGGACAGGGCGTACACTGAAGCTTTCTTT.

This clonotype was seen at least ten times. This rearrangement joins TRBV18 to TRBJ2-5; D remains unclear. Germline values: CDR1 KGHSH, CDR2 LQKENI. This CDR3 is built from 14 residues. V lost 3 bases and J 1 base, leaving 9 bases between the germline ends. Here the CDR3 reads CASSPVKSQETQYF. As DNA, the CDR3 is TGTGCCAGCTCACCGGTCAAGAGCCAAGAGACCCAGTACTTC.

This clonotype showed up just a few times. This is likely a read error, given that the CDR3 carries no conserved phenylalanine or tryptophan at its end. The CDR3 sequence: CASTPGNPQGTYGYTL. CDR3 bases: TGCGCCAGCACCCCGGGGAACCCTCAGGGGACCTATGGCTACACCCTC. The chain recombines TRBV5-1 with TRBJ1-2; D might be TRBD1 (6 bases). Germline values: CDR1 SGHRS, CDR2 YFSETQ. The CDR3 runs 16 residues. Trimming took 6 bases from V and 4 from J, leaving 22 bases between them.

The chain joins TRBV10-3 to TRBJ2-3; D gene unclear. The germline V gene has CDR1 ENHRY and CDR2 SYGVKD. The CDR3 length is 12 residues. Trimming left V 5 bases short and J 6 bases short, with 9 bases between. The chain's CDR3 is CAISSSTDTQYF. Written as DNA, the CDR3 is TGTGCCATCAGTTCGTCAACGGATACGCAGTATTTT.

This clonotype was found many times. V is TRBV12-3 or TRBV12-4 and J is TRBJ2-3; 13 bases line up with TRBD2. The length of the CDR3 is 21 residues. With V trimmed by 6 bases and J by 2 bases, 20 bases remained unmatched. The CDR3 protein is CASSPSRTLAGGRLPTDTQYF. The CDR3 DNA is TGTGCCAGCAGCCCATCCCGAACACTAGCGGGAGGGAGGTTGCCCACAGATACGCAGTATTTT.

The sample holds many counts of this clonotype. V is TRBV3-1 and J is TRBJ2-7; 10 bases fit TRBD1. This CDR3 region has 16 residues. V shed 4 bases, J shed 1 base, and the junction held 7 bases outside the gene matches. CDR1 is LGHDT, CDR2 YNNKEL, per germline (reference sequence). The CDR3 bases are TGTGCCAGCAGCCCTAGTTTGGGACAGGGGTCCTACGAGCAGTACTTC. Translated: CASSPSLGQGSYEQYF.